This T cell receptor beta chain was captured by sequencing in a study of blood T cells in healthy people across ages. PBMCs, at least 6 million per sample, were isolated. A second PCR, run for roughly 6 to 11 cycles, used a sample-barcoded 5' primer plus a J-beta primer mix. Each CDR3 protein gets one entry after TCRdb re-called the 5' RACE reads with MiXCR. The table has 1 million or so distinct CDR3 sequences, almost 25% seen once. This clonotype showed up just a few times. V gave up 7 bases and J gave up 2 bases; unmatched junction bases: 8. Germline CDR1 and CDR2: WSHSY and SAAADI. This CDR3 spans 14 amino acids. This same sample was also taken into another study, of T cells of mothers and their children. That source reports: The TCR beta CDR3 read count exceeded 8 million for each mother and was 2.5 million to 3 million for each child. Regardless of relatedness, pairs show thymic selection shaping TCR recombination output in a similar manner. The study found slightly higher but non-significant overlap in related versus unrelated mother-child pairs.

This TCR was sampled from a girl aged 2 to 10 in good health. The specimen sequenced was blood. The rearrangement joins TRBV10-2 to TRBJ2-7, with TRBD2 matching 7 bases. The CDR3 nucleotides are TGCGCCAGCACTAGGGACTATCCCACCTACGAGCAGTACTTC. Translating it yields CASTRDYPTYEQYF.